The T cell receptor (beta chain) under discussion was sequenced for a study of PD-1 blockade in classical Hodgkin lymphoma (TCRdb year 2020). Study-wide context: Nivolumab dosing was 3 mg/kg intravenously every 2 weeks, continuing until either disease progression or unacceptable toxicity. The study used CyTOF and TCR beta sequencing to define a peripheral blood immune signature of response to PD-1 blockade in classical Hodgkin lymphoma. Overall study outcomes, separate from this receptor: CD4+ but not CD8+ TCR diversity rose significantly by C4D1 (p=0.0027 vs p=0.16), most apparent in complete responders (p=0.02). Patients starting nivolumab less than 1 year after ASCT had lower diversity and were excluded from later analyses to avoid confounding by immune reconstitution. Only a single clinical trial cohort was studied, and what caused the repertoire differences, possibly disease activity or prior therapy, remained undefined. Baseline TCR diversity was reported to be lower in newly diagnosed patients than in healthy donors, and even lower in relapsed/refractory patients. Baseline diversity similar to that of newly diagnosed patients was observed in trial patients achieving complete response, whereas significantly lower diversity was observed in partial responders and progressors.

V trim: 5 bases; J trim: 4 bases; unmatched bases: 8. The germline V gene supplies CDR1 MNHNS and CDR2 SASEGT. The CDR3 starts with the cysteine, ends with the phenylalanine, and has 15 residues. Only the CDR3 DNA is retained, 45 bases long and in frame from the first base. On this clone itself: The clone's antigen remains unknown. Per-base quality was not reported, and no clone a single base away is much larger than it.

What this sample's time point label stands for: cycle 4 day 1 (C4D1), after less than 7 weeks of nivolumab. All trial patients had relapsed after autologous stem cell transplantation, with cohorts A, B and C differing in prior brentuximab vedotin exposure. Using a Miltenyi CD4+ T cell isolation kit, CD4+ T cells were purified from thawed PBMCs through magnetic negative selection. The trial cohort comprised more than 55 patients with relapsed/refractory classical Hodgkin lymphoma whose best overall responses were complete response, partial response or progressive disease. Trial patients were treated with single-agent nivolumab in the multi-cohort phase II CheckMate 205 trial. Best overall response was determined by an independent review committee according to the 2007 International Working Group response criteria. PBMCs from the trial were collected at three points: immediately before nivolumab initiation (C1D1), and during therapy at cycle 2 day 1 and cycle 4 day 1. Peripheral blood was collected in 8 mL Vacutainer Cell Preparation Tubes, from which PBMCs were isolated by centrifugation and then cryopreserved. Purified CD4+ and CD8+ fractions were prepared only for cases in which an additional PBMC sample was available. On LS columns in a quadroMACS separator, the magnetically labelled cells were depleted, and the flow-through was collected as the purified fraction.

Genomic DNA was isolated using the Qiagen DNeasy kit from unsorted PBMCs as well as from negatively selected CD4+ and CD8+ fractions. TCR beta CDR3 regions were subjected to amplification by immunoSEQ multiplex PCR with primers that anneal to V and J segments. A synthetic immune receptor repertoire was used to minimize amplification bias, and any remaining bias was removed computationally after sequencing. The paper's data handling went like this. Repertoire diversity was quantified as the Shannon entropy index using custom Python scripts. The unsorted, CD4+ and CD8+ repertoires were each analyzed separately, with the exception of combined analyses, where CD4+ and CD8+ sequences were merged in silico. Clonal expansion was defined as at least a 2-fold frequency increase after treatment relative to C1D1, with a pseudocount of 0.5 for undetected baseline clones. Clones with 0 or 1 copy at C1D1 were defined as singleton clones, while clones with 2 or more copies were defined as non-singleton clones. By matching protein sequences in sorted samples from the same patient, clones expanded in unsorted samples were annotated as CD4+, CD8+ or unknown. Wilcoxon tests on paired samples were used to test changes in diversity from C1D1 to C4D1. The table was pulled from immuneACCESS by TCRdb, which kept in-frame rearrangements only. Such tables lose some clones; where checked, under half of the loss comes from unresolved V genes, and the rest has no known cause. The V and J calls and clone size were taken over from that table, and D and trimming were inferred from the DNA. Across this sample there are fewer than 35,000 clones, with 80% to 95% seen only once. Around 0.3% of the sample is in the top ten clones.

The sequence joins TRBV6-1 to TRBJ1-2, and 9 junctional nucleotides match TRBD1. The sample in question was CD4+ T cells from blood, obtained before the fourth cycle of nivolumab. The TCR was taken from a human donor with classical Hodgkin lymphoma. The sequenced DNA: TGTGCCAGCAGTCGAACAGGGGGCCAAGGCTATGGCTACACCTTC. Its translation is CASSRTGGQGYGYTF.